This T cell receptor (beta chain) was sequenced for a study of metastatic and nonmetastatic thyroid tumors. This clone was counted a single time. In germline, CDR1 is SGHDN, CDR2 FVKESK. The CDR3 consists of 16 residues. V was trimmed by 5 bases and J by 10 bases, leaving 26 bases between them. Patients underwent thyroid surgery, and none had received any treatment before it. TCRdb re-analyzed the PCR reads through MiXCR. The sample yields 20,000 to 30,000 clones, roughly 12% seen once. The sample consisted of blood. V is TRBV14 and J is TRBJ1-2, with a tentative D call TRBD1 (6 bases). This clonotype was obtained from a female donor with papillary thyroid cancer or a benign thyroid nodule (not recorded which). Some clones in this sample may be carry-over from other donors' samples. The CDR3 nucleotides are TGTGCCAGCAGCGAGCAAAGCGGGACACCTTTCTATTTCTACACCTTC. It codes for CASSEQSGTPFYFYTF.